This T cell receptor (beta chain) was sequenced in a study of beta chain features in type 1 diabetes. Unmatched junction bases numbered 7, after V lost 5 bases and J lost 7 bases. Germline V CDR1 and CDR2: SNHLY, FYNNEI. This CDR3 comprises 15 residues. The table lists this clone with a few counts. Its antigen is still unknown. A sort by CD45RO/CCR7/CD25/CD127/CD95/CD27 yielded CD4+ naive, central memory, regulatory and stem cell-like memory cells. Notes on the study in general: A closer apparent resemblance between naive, central memory and Treg TCRB repertoires was seen in patients than in healthy donors. The study found fewer insertions and more deletions at VDJ junctions in type 1 diabetes patients. Type 1 diabetes patients had moderately but significantly shorter TCRB CDR3s in all four CD4+ subsets.

All of the isolated RNA was reverse transcribed, so expressed TCRB transcripts were sequenced. Measured with immunoSEQ multiplex PCR; TCRdb has only the in-frame clones, and not every one. The sample has about 240,000 clones; about 15% are singletons. The chain is built from TRBV2 and TRBJ2-2, with TRBD2 identical over 10 bases. The receptor was derived from a man aged 25-40 years with type 1 diabetes. The sequencing sample was made of naive CD4+ T cells from blood. The CDR3 coding sequence is TGTGCCAGCAGTTCTAGCGGGAGAGGGGGCGGGGAGCTGTTTTTT. Translated, it gives CASSSSGRGGGELFF.